Listed below are T cell receptor beta chains from one sample, sequenced in a study of shared clonotypes between healthy human individuals. Here immunoSEQ multiplex PCR was the method, and the copy in TCRdb shows in-frame clones only, minus some. The sample lists roughly 1,800,000 clones, less than 95% occurring once. Sequencing was carried out using naive CD8+ T cells sorted from blood. The receptors here all came from a young man in good health. CDR3s leave out the opening cysteine and the closing phenylalanine or tryptophan.

TRBJ2-1	TRBV27	ASSHDSFSYNEQF
TRBJ1-1	TRBV9	ASSVAGDRDKAF
TRBJ2-7	TRBV13	ASSLGVDRSVD
TRBJ1-2	TRBV29-1	SVDKAGGLYGYT
TRBJ1-4	TRBV5-8	AEGREKLF
TRBJ2-1	TRBV7-9	ASSAGSYNEQF
TRBJ2-7	TRBV7-2	ASSLMLRYEQY
TRBJ1-1	TRBV6-6	ASSLPPEAF
TRBJ2-7	TRBV5-1	ASRSSGSYEQY
TRBJ1-2	TRBV19	ASSTLGGPNYGYT
TRBJ2-5	TRBV5-1	ASSPGATSQETQY
TRBJ2-2	TRBV4-3	ASSQELLAGELF
TRBJ2-5	TRBV19	ASMSGGGKETQY
TRBJ2-2	TRBV10-3	AISEGLNTGELF
TRBJ1-6	TRBV27	ASSLSPAGANSPLH
TRBJ2-7	TRBV27	ASSLTWGLALSEQY
TRBJ1-6	TRBV27	ASSLYGKSLGFYNSPLH
TRBJ2-5	TRBV7-9	ASSQELAGDAETQY
TRBJ2-1	TRBV2	ASTWLAGGGSPLNEQF
TRBJ2-7	TRBV19	ASSISAGMGHEQY
TRBJ1-5	TRBV11-2	ASSLDLNQPQH
TRBJ2-1	TRBV5-4	ASTTGETDEQF
TRBJ2-7	TRBV28	ASSLGQGRSYEQY
TRBJ2-3	TRBV5-6	ASSLRGNGSDTQY
TRBJ1-2	TRBV7-9	ASSLSLDSSFYGYT
TRBJ2-5	TRBV5-6	ASSLGSGETQY